A single sample is the source of the 15 T cell receptor beta chains below, sequenced in a study of beta chain features in type 1 diabetes. Study observations and caveats: Patients with Type 1 diabetes showed moderately but significantly shorter TCRB CDR3s in all four CD4+ subsets.

Their antigens are not known. The isolated RNA, all of it, was reverse transcribed, so expressed TCRB transcripts were what got sequenced. Assay used: immunoSEQ multiplex PCR; TCRdb lists only in-frame clones, some missing. The sample consists of approximately 360,000 clones, 10% to 15% of them appearing once. The sample was naive CD4+ T cells from blood. The receptors come from a woman between 18 and 29 years old with type 1 diabetes.

This clone was detected only a few times. The rearrangement links TRBV11-2 to TRBJ1-1, with D hard to call. CDR3 length equals 14 residues. The V end lost 4 bases, the J end lost 1 base, and 10 bases lay between the germline ends. Germline CDR1 and CDR2: SGHAT and FQNNGV. CDR3 amino acids: CASSSGRWNTEAFF. The CDR3 nucleotides are TGTGCCAGCAGCTCGGGTCGGTGGAACACTGAAGCTTTCTTT.

This clone was recorded a few times. The junction departs from the called germline gene at one end, perhaps through a read error. The CDR3 sequence: CSARLAGDPINF. Written as DNA, the CDR3 is TGCAGCGCCAGACTAGCGGGGGACCCCATTAACTTC. The chain has TRBV29-1 and TRBJ2-5; 12 nucleotides line up with TRBD2. This CDR3 is 12 amino acids long. The germline V gene has CDR1 SQVTM and CDR2 ANQGSEA.

This clone was seen a few times. This chain uses TRBV27 with TRBJ2-5; 8 nucleotides align to TRBD1. Unmatched junction bases numbered 6, after V lost 5 bases and J lost 4 bases. The CDR3 is made up of 14 amino acids. Germline V CDR1 and CDR2: MNHEY, SMNVEV (reference sequence). The CDR3 DNA sequence: TGTGCCAGCAGTCTGACAGGGGTCAGAGAGACCCAGTACTTC. It codes for CASSLTGVRETQYF.

The rearrangement links TRBV12-5 to TRBJ2-5; D is perhaps TRBD1 (6 bases). CDR3 size: 15 residues. Per germline, CDR1 LGHNT and CDR2 FRNRAP. Trimming took off 1 base at V and 3 bases at J, with 12 bases between the two ends. The CDR3 sequence is CASGLGGGQKETQYF. The CDR3 DNA reads TGTGCTAGTGGTTTGGGGGGCGGACAGAAAGAGACCCAGTACTTC.

As regards this clone: Other nucleotide sequences from this sample produce the same CDR3. The CDR3 loop is CASSEQGNTEAFF. The CDR3, as DNA: TGTGCCAGCTCAGAACAGGGGAACACTGAAGCTTTCTTT. The chain has TRBV7-2 and TRBJ1-1; the D gene is possibly TRBD1 (6 bases). CDR1 SGHTA and CDR2 FQGNSA come from the germline V gene. Trimming cost V 8 bases and J 1 base, with 11 bases left between them. The CDR3 totals 13 residues.

This chain links TRBV7-3 with TRBJ2-1, with no clear D. This CDR3 contains 13 residues. CDR1 is SGHTA, CDR2 FQGTGA, per germline. Trimming took off 6 bases at V and 6 bases at J, with 12 bases between the two ends. The CDR3 is CASSPPGGNEQFF. CDR3 coding DNA: TGTGCCAGCAGTCCCCCGGGTGGCAATGAGCAGTTCTTC.

J is TRBJ2-4 and V is TRBV9; D possibly corresponds to TRBD1 (5 bases). This CDR3 is 13 amino acids long. V was clipped by 4 bases and J by 4 bases, with 9 bases between them. Germline V gene lookup returns CDR1 SGDLS and CDR2 YYNGEE. CDR3 nucleotide sequence: TGTGCCAGCAGCAGGAGACAGAAAAACATTCAGTACTTC. This codes for CASSRRQKNIQYF.

This clone was found a few times. This chain links TRBV29-1 with TRBJ2-3, with D tentatively TRBD2 (6 bases). There are 12 residues in the CDR3. Germline-derived CDR1 and CDR2 are SQVTM and ANQGSEA. V dropped 4 bases and J dropped 7 bases, with 12 bases sitting between them. This CDR3 reads CSVVEGLNTQYF. The DNA for the CDR3 is TGCAGCGTTGTGGAGGGCCTAAATACGCAGTATTTT.

This clone was found a few times. The chain couples TRBV5-1 to TRBJ2-7, with 8 bases matching TRBD2. V trimming: 2 bases; J trimming: 7 bases; junction bases outside the gene matches: 11. The CDR3 spans 15 residues. Germline V lookup: CDR1 SGHRS, CDR2 YFSETQ. The CDR3 is CASSFSSGSRSEQYF. The DNA for the CDR3 is TGCGCCAGCAGCTTCTCTAGCGGGTCAAGGAGTGAGCAGTACTTC. Full variable domain (rest looked up from reference TRBV5-1 and TRBJ2-7): KAGVTQTPRYLIKTRGQQVTLSCSPISGHRSVSWYQQTPGQGLQFLFEYFSETQRNKGNFPGRFSGRQFSNSRSEMNVSTLELGDSALYLCASSFSSGSRSEQYFGPGTRLTVT.

This clone was detected only a few times. V usage is TRBV29-1 and J usage is TRBJ2-2; TRBD2 matches 8 bases. This CDR3 has 13 amino acids. The V and J ends lost 7 bases and 9 bases, in that order; junction bases with no gene match: 10. Germline CDR1 is SQVTM and CDR2 is ANQGSEA. CDR3 coding DNA: TGCAGCGCTGGTGGCCGGGAGGGCCGGGAGCTGTTTTTT. Encoded protein: CSAGGREGRELFF.

This clone turned up a few times. The CDR3: CASSQAGTSGSGADTQYF. The CDR3 DNA sequence: TGTGCCAGCAGCCAGGCTGGGACTAGCGGGAGCGGGGCAGATACGCAGTATTTT. The chain carries TRBV4-2 and TRBJ2-3; TRBD2 agrees at 14 bases. V shed 3 bases and J 4 bases; nucleotides not matched to a gene: 9. Germline V gives CDR1 LGHNA, CDR2 YNFKEQ. This CDR3 has 18 amino acids.

J is TRBJ2-3 and V is TRBV7-9; 13 bases map to TRBD2. There are 15 residues in the CDR3. The germline CDR1 and CDR2 sequences are SEHNR and FQNEAQ (reference sequence). The junction had 5 bases not matched to a gene; V was cut back by 6 bases and J by 5 bases. The CDR3 is CASRGLAGVGDTQYF. For the CDR3, the DNA is TGTGCCAGCAGAGGACTAGCGGGAGTTGGAGATACGCAGTATTTT. Full variable domain (rest looked up from reference TRBV7-9 and TRBJ2-3): DTGVSQNPRHKITKRGQNVTFRCDPISEHNRLYWYRQTLGQGPEFLTYFQNEAQLEKSRLLSDRFSAERPKGSFSTLEIQRTEQGDSAMYLCASRGLAGVGDTQYFGPGTRLTVL.

The chain is built from TRBV28 and TRBJ2-7; D is perhaps TRBD2 (6 bases). Germline V gives CDR1 MDHEN, CDR2 SYDVKM. The CDR3 covers 14 residues. The V gene lost 5 bases and the J gene lost 2 bases, with 13 bases spanning the gap. In DNA form, the CDR3 reads TGTGCCAGCAGTACCGGGGACTTTCCCTACGAGCAGTACTTC. Translated, it gives CASSTGDFPYEQYF.

This clone has only a few counts. The V gene is TRBV6-5, the J gene TRBJ2-3, with 14 bases lining up with TRBD2. Germline-derived CDR1 and CDR2 are MNHEY and SVGAGI. The V segment lost 6 bases and the J segment 4 bases; nucleotides outside the gene matches: 3. This CDR3 has 15 residues. The CDR3 loop is CASSRLAGGSDTQYF. CDR3 DNA: TGTGCCAGCAGCCGACTAGCGGGGGGGTCAGATACGCAGTATTTT.

The chain links TRBV29-1 to TRBJ1-2, with D unclear. The CDR3 covers 12 residues. Germline loops: CDR1 SQVTM, CDR2 ANQGSEA. The V and J ends lost 0 bases and 7 bases respectively, with 9 bases between them. The CDR3 sequence: CSVEESGIGYTF. The CDR3 region has the DNA TGCAGCGTTGAAGAGTCGGGGATTGGCTACACCTTC.